The source of this T cell receptor beta chain is a study of T cell responses to AZD1222 COVID-19 vaccine. Study-level results: Spike-specific TCR breadth and depth rose after two AZD1222 doses.

As to this clone: Its antigen remains unknown.

Germline V gene sequence: CDR1 MNHEY, CDR2 SMNVEV (reference sequence). CDR3 size: 16 residues. V was pared by 6 bases and J by 2 bases, with 19 bases between. Method: immunoSEQ multiplex PCR; TCRdb's copy keeps in-frame clones and lacks some. The data hold under 200,000 clones, with roughly 92% observed a single time. The TCR originated in an adult in good health. This chain joins TRBV27 and TRBJ1-1, with D perhaps TRBD1 (6 bases). The sequencing used peripheral blood, collected on day 0 of AZD1222 vaccination. In DNA, the CDR3 is TGTGCCAGCAGAACCTTCACAGGGCGGCGCAACACTGAAGCTTTCTTT. Its translation: CASRTFTGRRNTEAFF.